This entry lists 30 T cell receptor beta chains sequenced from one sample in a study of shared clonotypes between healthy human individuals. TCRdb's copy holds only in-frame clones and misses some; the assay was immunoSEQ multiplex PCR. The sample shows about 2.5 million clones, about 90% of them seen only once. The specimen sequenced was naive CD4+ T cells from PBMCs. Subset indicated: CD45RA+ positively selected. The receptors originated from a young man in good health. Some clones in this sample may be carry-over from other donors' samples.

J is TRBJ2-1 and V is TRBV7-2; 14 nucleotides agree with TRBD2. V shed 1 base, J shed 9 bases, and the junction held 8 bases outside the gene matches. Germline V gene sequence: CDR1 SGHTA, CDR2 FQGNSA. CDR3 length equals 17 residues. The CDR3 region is CASSLVPGLAGVGEQFF. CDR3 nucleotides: TGTGCCAGCAGCTTAGTTCCGGGACTAGCGGGAGTAGGTGAGCAGTTCTTC.

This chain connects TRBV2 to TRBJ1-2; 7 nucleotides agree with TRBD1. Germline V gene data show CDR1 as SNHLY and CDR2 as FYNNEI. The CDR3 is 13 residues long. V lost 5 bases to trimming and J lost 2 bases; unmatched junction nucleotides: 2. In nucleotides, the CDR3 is TGTGCCAGCAGTCAACAGGGGAACTATGGCTACACCTTC. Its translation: CASSQQGNYGYTF.

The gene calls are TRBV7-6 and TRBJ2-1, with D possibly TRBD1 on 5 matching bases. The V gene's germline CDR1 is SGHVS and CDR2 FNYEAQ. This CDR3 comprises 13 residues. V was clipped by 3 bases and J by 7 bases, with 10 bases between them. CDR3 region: CASSLGLGNEQFF. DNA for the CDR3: TGTGCCAGCAGCTTGGGGCTGGGGAATGAGCAGTTCTTC.

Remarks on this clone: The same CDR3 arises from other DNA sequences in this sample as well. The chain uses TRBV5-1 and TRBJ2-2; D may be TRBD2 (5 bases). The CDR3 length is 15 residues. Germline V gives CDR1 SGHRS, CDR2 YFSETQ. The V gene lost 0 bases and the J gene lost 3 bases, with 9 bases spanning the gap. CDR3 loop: CASSLGGSYTGELFF. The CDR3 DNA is TGCGCCAGCAGCTTGGGAGGGTCGTACACCGGGGAGCTGTTTTTT.

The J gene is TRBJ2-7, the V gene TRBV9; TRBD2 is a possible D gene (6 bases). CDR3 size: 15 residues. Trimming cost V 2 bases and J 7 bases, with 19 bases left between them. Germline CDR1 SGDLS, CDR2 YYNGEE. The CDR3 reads CASSVRADYQREQYF. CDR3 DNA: TGTGCCAGCAGCGTTCGAGCGGACTATCAGCGAGAGCAGTACTTC.

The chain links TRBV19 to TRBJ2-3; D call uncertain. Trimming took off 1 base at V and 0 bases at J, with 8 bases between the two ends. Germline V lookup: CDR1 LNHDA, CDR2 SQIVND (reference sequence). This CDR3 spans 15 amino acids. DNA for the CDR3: TGTGCCAGTAGTATAGGTTGGGCTAGCACAGATACGCAGTATTTT. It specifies CASSIGWASTDTQYF.

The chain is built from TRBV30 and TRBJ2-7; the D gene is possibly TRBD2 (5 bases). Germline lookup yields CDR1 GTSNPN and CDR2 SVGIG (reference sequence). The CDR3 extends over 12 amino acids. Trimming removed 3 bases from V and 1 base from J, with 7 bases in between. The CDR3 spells CAWSSGSYEQYF. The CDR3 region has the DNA TGTGCCTGGAGCAGCGGATCCTACGAGCAGTACTTC.

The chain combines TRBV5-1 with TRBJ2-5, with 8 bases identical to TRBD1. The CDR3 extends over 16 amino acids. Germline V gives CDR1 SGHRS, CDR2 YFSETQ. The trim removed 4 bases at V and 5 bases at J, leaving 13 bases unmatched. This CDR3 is CASSLARDRRYETQYF. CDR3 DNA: TGCGCCAGCAGCCTGGCCAGGGACAGGCGGTATGAGACCCAGTACTTC.

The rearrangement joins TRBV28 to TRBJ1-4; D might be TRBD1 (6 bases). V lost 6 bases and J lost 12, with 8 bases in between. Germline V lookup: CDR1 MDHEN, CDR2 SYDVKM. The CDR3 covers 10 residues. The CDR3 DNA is TGTGCCAGCAGGGGGGGCGAACTGTTTTTT. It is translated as CASRGGELFF.

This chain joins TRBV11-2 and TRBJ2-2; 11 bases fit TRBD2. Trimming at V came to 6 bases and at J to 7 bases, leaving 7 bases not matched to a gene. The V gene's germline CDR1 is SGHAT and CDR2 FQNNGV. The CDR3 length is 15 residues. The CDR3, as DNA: TGTGCCAGCAGTTCTAGCGGGAGGTGGGGCGGGGAGCTGTTTTTT. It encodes CASSSSGRWGGELFF.

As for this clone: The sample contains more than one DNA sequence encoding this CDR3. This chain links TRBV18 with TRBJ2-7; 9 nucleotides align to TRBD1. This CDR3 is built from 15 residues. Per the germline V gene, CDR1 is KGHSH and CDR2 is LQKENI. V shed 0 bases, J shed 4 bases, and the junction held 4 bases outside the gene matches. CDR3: CASSPPGQGRYEQYF. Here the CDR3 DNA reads TGTGCCAGCTCACCACCGGGACAGGGACGGTACGAGCAGTACTTC. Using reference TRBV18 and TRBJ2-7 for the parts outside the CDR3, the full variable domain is NAGVMQNPRHLVRRRGQEARLRCSPMKGHSHVYWYRQLPEEGLKFMVYLQKENIIDESGMPKERFSAEFPKEGPSILRIQQVVRGDSAAYFCASSPPGQGRYEQYFGPGTRLTVT.

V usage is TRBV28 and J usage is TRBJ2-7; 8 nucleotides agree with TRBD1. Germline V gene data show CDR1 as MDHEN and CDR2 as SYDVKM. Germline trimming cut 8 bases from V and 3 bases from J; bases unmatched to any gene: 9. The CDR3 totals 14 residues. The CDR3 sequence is CASGQGKRFYEQYF. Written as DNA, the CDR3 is TGTGCCAGCGGACAGGGAAAGAGGTTCTACGAGCAGTACTTC.

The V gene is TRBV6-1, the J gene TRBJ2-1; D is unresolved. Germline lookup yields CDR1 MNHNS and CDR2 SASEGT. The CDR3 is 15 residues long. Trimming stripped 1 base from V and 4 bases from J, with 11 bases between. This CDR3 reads CASSEDHSKYNEQFF. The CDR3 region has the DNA TGTGCCAGCAGTGAAGATCACAGTAAGTACAATGAGCAGTTCTTC.

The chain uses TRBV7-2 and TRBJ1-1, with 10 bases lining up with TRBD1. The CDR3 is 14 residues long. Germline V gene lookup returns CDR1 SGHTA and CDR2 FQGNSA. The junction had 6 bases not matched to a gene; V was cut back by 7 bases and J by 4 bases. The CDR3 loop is CASTTRDRGTEAFF. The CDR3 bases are TGTGCCAGCACCACCCGGGACAGGGGCACTGAAGCTTTCTTT.

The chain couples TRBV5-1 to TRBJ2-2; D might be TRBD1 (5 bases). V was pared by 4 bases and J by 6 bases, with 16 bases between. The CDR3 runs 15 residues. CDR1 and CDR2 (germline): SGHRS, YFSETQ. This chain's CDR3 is CASSQLPGQSGELFF. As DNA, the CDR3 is TGCGCCAGCAGCCAATTGCCCGGACAATCCGGGGAGCTGTTTTTT.

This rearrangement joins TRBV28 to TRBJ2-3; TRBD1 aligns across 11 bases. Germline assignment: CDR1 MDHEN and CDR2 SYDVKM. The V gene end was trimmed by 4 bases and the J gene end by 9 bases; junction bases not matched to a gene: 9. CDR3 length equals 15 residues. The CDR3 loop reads CASSSPGTGGDTQYF. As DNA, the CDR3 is TGTGCCAGCAGTTCTCCCGGGACAGGGGGTGACACGCAGTATTTT.

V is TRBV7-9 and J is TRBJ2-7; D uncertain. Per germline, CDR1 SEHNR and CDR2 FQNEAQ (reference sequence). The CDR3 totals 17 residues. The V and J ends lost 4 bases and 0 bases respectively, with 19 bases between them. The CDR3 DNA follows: TGTGCCAGCAGCTCGTCCGGAGCAGGATATAGCTCCTACGAGCAGTACTTC. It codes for CASSSSGAGYSSYEQYF.

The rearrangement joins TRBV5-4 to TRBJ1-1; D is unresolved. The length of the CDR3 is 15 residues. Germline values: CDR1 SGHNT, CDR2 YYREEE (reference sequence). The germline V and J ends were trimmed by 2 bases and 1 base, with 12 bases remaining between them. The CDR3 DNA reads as TGTGCCAGCAGCTTCGAGGCATTCAGGAACACTGAAGCTTTCTTT. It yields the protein CASSFEAFRNTEAFF.

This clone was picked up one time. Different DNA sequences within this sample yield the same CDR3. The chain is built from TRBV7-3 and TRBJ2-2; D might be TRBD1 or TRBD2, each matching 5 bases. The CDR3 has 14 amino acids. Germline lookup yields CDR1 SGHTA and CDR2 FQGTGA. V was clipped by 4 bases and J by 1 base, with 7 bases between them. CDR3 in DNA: TGTGCCAGCAGCTCTGGGGGGAACACCGGGGAGCTGTTTTTT. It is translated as CASSSGGNTGELFF.

The CDR3: CASSYSGTGGWEQYF. The CDR3 coding sequence is TGTGCCAGCAGTTACTCTGGGACAGGGGGTTGGGAGCAGTACTTC. V gene TRBV6-5 combines with J gene TRBJ2-7, with TRBD1 matching 11 bases. CDR3 length equals 15 residues. V lost 0 bases to trimming and J lost 7 bases; unmatched junction nucleotides: 5. Germline-derived CDR1 and CDR2 are MNHEY and SVGAGI.

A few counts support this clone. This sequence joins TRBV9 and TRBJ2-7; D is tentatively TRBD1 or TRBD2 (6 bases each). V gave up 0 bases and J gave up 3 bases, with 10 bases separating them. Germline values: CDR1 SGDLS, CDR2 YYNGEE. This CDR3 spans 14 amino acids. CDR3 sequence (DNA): TGTGCCAGCAGCGTAGACAGGGACTTCTACGAGCAGTACTTC. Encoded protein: CASSVDRDFYEQYF.

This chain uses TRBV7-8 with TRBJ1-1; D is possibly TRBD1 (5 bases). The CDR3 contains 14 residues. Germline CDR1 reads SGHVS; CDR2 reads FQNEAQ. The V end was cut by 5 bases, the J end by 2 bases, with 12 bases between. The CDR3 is CASSKGTFNTEAFF. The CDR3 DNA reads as TGTGCCAGCAGCAAAGGGACGTTTAACACTGAAGCTTTCTTT.

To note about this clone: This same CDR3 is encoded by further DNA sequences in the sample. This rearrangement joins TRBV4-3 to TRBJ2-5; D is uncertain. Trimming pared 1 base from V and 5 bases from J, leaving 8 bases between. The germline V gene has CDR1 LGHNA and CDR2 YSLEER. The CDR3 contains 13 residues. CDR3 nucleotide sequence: TGCGCCAGCAGCCAAGGCCCCCGGGAGACCCAGTACTTC. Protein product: CASSQGPRETQYF.

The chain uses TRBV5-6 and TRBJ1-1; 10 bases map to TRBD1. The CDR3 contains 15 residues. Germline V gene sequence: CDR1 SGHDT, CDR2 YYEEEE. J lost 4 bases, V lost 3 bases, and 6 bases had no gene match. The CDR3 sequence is CASSSRQGAGTEAFF. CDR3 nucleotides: TGTGCCAGCAGCTCAAGACAGGGGGCAGGCACTGAAGCTTTCTTT.

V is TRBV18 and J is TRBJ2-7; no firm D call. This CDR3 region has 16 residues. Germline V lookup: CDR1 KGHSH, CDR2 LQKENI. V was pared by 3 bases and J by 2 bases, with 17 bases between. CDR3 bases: TGTGCCAGCTCACCCGGGCTGGGAAGGGCTCCCTACGAGCAGTACTTC. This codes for CASSPGLGRAPYEQYF.

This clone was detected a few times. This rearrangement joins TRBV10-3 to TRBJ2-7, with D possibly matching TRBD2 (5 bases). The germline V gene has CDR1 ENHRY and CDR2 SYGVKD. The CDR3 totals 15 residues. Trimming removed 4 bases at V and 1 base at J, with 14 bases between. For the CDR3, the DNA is TGTGCCATCAGTGGCCCGCGGGCGCGATCCTACGAGCAGTACTTC. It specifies CAISGPRARSYEQYF.

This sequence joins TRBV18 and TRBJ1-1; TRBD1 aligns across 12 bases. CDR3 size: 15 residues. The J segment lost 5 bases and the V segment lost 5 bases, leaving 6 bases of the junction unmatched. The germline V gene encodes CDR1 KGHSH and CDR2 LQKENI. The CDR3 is CASSTGQGAATEAFF. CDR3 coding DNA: TGTGCCAGCTCAACGGGACAGGGGGCAGCTACTGAAGCTTTCTTT.

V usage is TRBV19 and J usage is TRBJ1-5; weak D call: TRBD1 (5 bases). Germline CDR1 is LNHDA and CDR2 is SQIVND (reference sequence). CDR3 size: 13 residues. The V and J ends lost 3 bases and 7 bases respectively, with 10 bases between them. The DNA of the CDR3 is TGTGCCAGTAGTATGTGGGAGGGGCAGCCCCAGCATTTT. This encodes CASSMWEGQPQHF.

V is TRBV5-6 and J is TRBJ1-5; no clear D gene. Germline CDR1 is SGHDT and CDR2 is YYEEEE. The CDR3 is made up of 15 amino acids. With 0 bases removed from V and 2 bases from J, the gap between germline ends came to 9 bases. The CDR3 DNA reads TGTGCCAGCAGCTTGGGGTTTGGGGGCAATCAGCCCCAGCATTTT. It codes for CASSLGFGGNQPQHF.

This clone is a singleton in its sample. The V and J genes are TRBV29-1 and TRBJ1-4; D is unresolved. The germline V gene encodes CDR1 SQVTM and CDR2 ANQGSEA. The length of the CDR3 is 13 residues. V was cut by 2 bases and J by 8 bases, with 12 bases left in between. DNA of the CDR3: TGCAGCGTTGAATCTATGGGTGGGGAAAAACTGTTTTTT. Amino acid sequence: CSVESMGGEKLFF.